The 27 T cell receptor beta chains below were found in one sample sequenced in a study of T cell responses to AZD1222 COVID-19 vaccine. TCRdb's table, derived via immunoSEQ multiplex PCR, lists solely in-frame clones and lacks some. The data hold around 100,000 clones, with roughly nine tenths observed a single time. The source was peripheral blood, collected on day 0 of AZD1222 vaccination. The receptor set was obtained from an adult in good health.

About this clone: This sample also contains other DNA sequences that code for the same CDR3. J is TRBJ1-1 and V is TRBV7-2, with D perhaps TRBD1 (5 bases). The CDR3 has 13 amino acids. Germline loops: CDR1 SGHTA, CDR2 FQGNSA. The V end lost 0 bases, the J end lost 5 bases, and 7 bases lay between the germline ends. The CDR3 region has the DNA TGTGCCAGCAGCTTAGCAGGGGATACTGAAGCTTTCTTT. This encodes CASSLAGDTEAFF.

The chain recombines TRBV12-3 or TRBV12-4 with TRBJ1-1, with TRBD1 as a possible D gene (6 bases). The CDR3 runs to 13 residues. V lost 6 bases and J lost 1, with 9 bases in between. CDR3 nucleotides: TGTGCCAGCAGCGTGGGACAGAACACTGAAGCTTTCTTT. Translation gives CASSVGQNTEAFF.

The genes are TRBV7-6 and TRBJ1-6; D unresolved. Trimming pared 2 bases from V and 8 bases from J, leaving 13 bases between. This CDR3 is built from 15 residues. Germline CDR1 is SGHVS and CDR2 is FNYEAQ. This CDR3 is CASSLWGQEDSPLHF. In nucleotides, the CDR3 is TGTGCCAGCAGCTTATGGGGTCAGGAAGATTCACCCCTCCACTTT.

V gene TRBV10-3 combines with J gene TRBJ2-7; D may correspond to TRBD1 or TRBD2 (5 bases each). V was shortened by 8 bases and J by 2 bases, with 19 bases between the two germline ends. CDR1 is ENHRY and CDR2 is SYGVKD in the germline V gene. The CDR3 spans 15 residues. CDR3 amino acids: CAIWAGKGIPYEQYF. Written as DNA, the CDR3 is TGTGCCATCTGGGCGGGCAAGGGGATTCCCTACGAGCAGTACTTC.

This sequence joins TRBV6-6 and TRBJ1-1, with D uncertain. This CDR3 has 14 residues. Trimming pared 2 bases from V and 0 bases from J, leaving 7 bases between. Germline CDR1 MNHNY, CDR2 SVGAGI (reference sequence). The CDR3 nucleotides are TGTGCCAGCAGTTACGGCAGGTTGAACACTGAAGCTTTCTTT. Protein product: CASSYGRLNTEAFF.

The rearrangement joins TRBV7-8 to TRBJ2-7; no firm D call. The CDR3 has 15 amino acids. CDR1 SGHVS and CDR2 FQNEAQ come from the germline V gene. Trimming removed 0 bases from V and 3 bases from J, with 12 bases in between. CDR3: CASSLASAGFYEQYF. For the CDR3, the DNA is TGTGCCAGCAGCTTAGCGTCCGCAGGATTCTACGAGCAGTACTTC.

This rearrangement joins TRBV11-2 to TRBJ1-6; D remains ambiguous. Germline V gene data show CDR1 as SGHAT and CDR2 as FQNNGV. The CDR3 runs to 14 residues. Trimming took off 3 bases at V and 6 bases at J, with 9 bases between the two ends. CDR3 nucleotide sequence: TGTGCCAGCAGCTTTCTAGATTCTAATTCACCCCTCCACTTT. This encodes CASSFLDSNSPLHF.

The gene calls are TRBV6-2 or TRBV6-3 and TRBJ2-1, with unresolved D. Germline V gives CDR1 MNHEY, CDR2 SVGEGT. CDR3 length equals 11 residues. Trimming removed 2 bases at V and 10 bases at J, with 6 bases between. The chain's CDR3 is CASSYVGEQFF. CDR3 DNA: TGTGCCAGCAGTTACGTAGGGGAGCAGTTCTTC.

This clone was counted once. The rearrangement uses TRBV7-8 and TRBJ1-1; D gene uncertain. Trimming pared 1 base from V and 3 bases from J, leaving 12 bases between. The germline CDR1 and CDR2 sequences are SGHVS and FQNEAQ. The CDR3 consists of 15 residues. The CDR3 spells CASSLGVRVDTEAFF. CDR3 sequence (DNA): TGTGCCAGCAGCTTAGGGGTGAGGGTGGACACTGAAGCTTTCTTT. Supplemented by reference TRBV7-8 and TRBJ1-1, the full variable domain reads GAGVSQSPRYKVAKRGQDVALRCDPISGHVSLFWYQQALGQGPEFLTYFQNEAQLDKSGLPSDRFFAERPEGSVSTLKIQRTQQEDSAVYLCASSLGVRVDTEAFFGQGTRLTVV.

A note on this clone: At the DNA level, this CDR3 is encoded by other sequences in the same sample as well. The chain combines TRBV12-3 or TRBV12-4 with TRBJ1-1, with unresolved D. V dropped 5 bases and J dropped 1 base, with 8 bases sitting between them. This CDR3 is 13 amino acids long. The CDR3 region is CASSSQENTEAFF. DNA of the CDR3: TGTGCCAGCAGTAGTCAGGAGAACACTGAAGCTTTCTTT.

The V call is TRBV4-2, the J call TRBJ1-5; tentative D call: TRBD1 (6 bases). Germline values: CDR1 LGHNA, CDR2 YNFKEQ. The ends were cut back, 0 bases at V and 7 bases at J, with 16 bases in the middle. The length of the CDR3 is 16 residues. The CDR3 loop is CASSQEMAQGRQPQHF. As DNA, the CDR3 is TGTGCCAGCAGCCAAGAAATGGCACAGGGTAGGCAGCCCCAGCATTTT.

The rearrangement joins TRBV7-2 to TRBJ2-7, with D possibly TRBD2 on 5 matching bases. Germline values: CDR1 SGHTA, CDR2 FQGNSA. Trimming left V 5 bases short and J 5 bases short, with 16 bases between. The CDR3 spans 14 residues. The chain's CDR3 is CASSRSRDSNEQYF. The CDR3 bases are TGTGCCAGCAGCCGGAGCCGGGATTCAAACGAGCAGTACTTC.

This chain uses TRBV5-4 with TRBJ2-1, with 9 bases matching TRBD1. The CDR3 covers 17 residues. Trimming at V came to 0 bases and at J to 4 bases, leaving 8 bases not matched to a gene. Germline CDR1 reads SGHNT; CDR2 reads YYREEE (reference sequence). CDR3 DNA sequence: TGTGCCAGCAGCTTGGCTACAGGGGGCAATATGTACAATGAGCAGTTCTTC. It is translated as CASSLATGGNMYNEQFF. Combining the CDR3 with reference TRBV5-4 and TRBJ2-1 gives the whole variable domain ETGVTQSPTHLIKTRGQQVTLRCSSQSGHNTVSWYQQALGQGPQFIFQYYREEENGRGNFPPRFSGLQFPNYSSELNVNALELDDSALYLCASSLATGGNMYNEQFFGPGTRLTVL.

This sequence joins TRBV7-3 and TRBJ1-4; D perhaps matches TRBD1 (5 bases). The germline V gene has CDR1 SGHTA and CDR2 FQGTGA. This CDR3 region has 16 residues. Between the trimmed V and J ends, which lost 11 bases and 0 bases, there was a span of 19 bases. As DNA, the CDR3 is TGTGCCCGCCAGGGTCGGGGGACCTCAACTAATGAAAAACTGTTTTTT. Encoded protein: CARQGRGTSTNEKLFF.

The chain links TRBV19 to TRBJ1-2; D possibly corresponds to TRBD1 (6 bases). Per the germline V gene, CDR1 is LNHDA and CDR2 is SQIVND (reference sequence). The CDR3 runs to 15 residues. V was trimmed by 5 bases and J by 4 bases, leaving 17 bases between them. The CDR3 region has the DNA TGTGCCAGTAGTGGAGGTATCAGGGGCGGCTATGGCTACACCTTC. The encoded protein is CASSGGIRGGYGYTF. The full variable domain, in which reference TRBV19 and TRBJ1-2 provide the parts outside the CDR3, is DGGITQSPKYLFRKEGQNVTLSCEQNLNHDAMYWYRQDPGQGLRLIYYSQIVNDFQKGDIAEGYSVSREKKESFPLTVTSAQKNPTAFYLCASSGGIRGGYGYTFGSGTRLTVV.

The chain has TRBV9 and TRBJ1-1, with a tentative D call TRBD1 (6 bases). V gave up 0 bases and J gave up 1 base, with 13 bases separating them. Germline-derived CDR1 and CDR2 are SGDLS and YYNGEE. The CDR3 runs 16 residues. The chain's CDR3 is CASSVGTVGGNTEAFF. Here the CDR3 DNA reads TGTGCCAGCAGCGTAGGGACAGTTGGGGGGAACACTGAAGCTTTCTTT. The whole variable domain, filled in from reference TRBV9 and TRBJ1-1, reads DSGVTQTPKHLITATGQRVTLRCSPRSGDLSVYWYQQSLDQGLQFLIQYYNGEERAKGNILERFSAQQFPDLHSELNLSSLELGDSALYFCASSVGTVGGNTEAFFGQGTRLTVV.

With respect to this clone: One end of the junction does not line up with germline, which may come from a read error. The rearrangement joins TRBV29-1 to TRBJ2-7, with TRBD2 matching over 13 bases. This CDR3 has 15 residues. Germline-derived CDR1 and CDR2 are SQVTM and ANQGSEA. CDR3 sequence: CSVEGLAGVNGEQYF. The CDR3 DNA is TGCAGCGTCGAAGGACTAGCGGGAGTAAATGGCGAGCAGTACTTC.

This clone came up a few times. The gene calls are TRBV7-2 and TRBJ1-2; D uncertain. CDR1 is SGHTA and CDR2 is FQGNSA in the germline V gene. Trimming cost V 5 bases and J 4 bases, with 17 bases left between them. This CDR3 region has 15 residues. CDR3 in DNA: TGTGCCAGCAGCCCCGCCCGGGTTTCCTCCTATGGCTACACCTTC. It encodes CASSPARVSSYGYTF.

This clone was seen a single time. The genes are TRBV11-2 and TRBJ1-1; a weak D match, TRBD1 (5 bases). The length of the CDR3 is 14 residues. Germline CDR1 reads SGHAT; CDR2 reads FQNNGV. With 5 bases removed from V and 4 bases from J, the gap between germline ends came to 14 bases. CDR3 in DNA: TGTGCCAGCAGCACATCAAGGGGAGGCACTGAAGCTTTCTTT. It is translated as CASSTSRGGTEAFF.

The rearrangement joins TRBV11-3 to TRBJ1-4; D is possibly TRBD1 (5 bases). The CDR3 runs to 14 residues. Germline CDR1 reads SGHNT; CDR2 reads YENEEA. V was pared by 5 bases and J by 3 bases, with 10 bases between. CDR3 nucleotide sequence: TGTGCCAGCAGCCCCGTGGGGGCTAATGAAAAACTGTTTTTT. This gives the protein CASSPVGANEKLFF.

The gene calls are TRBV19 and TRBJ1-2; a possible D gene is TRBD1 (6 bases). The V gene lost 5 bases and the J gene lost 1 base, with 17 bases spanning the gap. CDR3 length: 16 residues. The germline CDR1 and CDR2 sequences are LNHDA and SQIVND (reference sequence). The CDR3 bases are TGTGCCAGTAGTGAGACGACAGGAGCCTTTAACTATGGCTACACCTTC. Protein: CASSETTGAFNYGYTF. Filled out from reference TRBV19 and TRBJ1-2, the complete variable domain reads DGGITQSPKYLFRKEGQNVTLSCEQNLNHDAMYWYRQDPGQGLRLIYYSQIVNDFQKGDIAEGYSVSREKKESFPLTVTSAQKNPTAFYLCASSETTGAFNYGYTFGSGTRLTVV.

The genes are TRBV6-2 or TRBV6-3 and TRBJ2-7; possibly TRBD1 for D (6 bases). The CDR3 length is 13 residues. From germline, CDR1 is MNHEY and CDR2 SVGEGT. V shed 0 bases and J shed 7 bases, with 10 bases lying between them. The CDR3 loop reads CASSYSGHTEQYF. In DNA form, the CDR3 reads TGTGCCAGCAGTTACTCGGGACACACTGAGCAGTACTTC.

The CDR3 bases are TGTGCCTGGAGTGTGCACATCGGGGAGACCCAGTACTTC. Protein product: CAWSVHIGETQYF. J is TRBJ2-5 and V is TRBV30; D remains ambiguous. Trimming took 0 bases from V and 5 from J, leaving 10 bases between them. CDR1 GTSNPN and CDR2 SVGIG come from the germline V gene (reference sequence). This CDR3 has 13 amino acids.

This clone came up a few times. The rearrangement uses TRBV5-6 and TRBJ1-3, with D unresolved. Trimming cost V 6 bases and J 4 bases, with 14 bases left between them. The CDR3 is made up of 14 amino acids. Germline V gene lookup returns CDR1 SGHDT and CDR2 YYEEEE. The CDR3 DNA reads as TGTGCCAGCACCGACGGGCCCGCCGGAAACACCATATATTTT. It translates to CASTDGPAGNTIYF.

The CDR3 region has the DNA TGTGCCAGCAGCTTACCCTCCTACGAGCAGTACTTC. Its protein product is CASSLPSYEQYF. The rearrangement joins TRBV7-2 to TRBJ2-7; D gene unclear. V dropped 2 bases and J dropped 0 bases, with 2 bases sitting between them. The CDR3 covers 12 residues. The germline gives CDR1 SGHTA, CDR2 FQGNSA.

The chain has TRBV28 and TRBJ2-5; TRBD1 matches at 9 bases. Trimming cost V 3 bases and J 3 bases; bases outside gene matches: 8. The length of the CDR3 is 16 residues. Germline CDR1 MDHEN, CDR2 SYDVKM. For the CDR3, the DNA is TGTGCCAGCAGTTTCTCCTACAGGGGGCGGGAAGAGACCCAGTACTTC. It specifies CASSFSYRGREETQYF.

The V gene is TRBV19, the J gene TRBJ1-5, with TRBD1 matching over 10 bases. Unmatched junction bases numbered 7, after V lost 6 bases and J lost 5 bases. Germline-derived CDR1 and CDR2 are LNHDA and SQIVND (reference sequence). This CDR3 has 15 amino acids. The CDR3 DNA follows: TGTGCCAGTAGGGGGACAGGGGATTTGGATCAGCCCCAGCATTTT. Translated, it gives CASRGTGDLDQPQHF.